The rows below give T cell receptor beta chains drawn from one sample of a study of CD8+ T cells in alopecia areata. Using immunoSEQ multiplex PCR, the repertoire was profiled, and TCRdb retains in-frame clones only, with some absent. This sample has about 110,000 clones, with roughly 84% found just once. The material was CD8+ T cells sorted from blood, obtained at week 24, from a patient treated with tofacitinib. The source of these receptors is a human donor with alopecia areata. Both conserved end residues are part of each CDR3. D genes are given only for firm matches. Some rows have no size entry. The others give once, few or many, or a class for an expanded clone.

d_gene: NA; abundance: few; v_gene: TRBV15; j_gene: TRBJ2-7; CDR3nt: TGTGCCACCAGCAGAGAAGGGGTTACCTACGAGCAGTACTTC; CDR3aa: CATSREGVTYEQYF
d_gene: TRBD1; abundance: NA; v_gene: TRBV5-1; j_gene: TRBJ2-7; CDR3nt: TGCGCCAGCAACCCCCCGGGACAGCTCGAGCAGTACTTC; CDR3aa: CASNPPGQLEQYF
d_gene: TRBD1; abundance: NA; v_gene: TRBV5-6; j_gene: TRBJ1-5; CDR3nt: TGTGCCAGCAGCTCGACAGGGGGCGAGGGCAATCAGCCCCAGCATTTT; CDR3aa: CASSSTGGEGNQPQHF
d_gene: NA; abundance: NA; v_gene: TRBV4-1; j_gene: TRBJ2-7; CDR3nt: TGCGCCAGCAGCCAAGAGGGGTTCGGCGAGCAGTACTTC; CDR3aa: CASSQEGFGEQYF
d_gene: NA; abundance: NA; v_gene: TRBV14; j_gene: TRBJ1-2; CDR3nt: TGTGCCAGCAGCCAGGCGGCTTCTCCTCTCGGCTATGGCTACACCTTC; CDR3aa: CASSQAASPLGYGYTF
d_gene: NA; abundance: NA; v_gene: TRBV30; j_gene: TRBJ1-1; CDR3nt: TGTGCCTGGAGTGTACTGGGCACTGAAGCTTTCTTT; CDR3aa: CAWSVLGTEAFF
d_gene: TRBD1; abundance: NA; v_gene: TRBV6-6; j_gene: TRBJ2-5; CDR3nt: TGTGCCAGCACCCTCACGACAGGGGTCGAGGAAGAGACCCAGTACTTC; CDR3aa: CASTLTTGVEEETQYF
d_gene: TRBD1; abundance: NA; v_gene: TRBV5-1; j_gene: TRBJ2-7; CDR3nt: TGCGCCAGCAGAAGAGGACAGGGCGGCTACGAGCAGTACTTC; CDR3aa: CASRRGQGGYEQYF
d_gene: NA; abundance: NA; v_gene: TRBV7-9; j_gene: TRBJ1-2; CDR3nt: TGTGCCAGCAGCTCCCCAAAGAACTATGGCTACACCTTC; CDR3aa: CASSSPKNYGYTF
d_gene: NA; abundance: once; v_gene: TRBV5-1; j_gene: TRBJ2-5; CDR3nt: TGCGCCAGCAGCCTGGGGACTTTCCAAGAGACCCAGTACTTC; CDR3aa: CASSLGTFQETQYF
d_gene: TRBD1; abundance: NA; v_gene: TRBV5-6; j_gene: TRBJ2-1; CDR3nt: TGTGCCAGCAGCTTGGCGGGACAGACCAATGAGCAGTTCTTC; CDR3aa: CASSLAGQTNEQFF
d_gene: NA; abundance: NA; v_gene: TRBV13; j_gene: TRBJ1-3; CDR3nt: TGTGCCAGCAGCGGGGGCTCTGGAAACACCATATATTTT; CDR3aa: CASSGGSGNTIYF
d_gene: NA; abundance: NA; v_gene: TRBV4-1; j_gene: TRBJ2-7; CDR3nt: TGCGCCAGCAGCCAAGATTATAGGAGAGAGCAGTACTTC; CDR3aa: CASSQDYRREQYF
d_gene: NA; abundance: once; v_gene: TRBV11-3; j_gene: TRBJ2-1; CDR3nt: TGTGCCAGCAGCTTAGTTGGCGCCAGTTACAATGAGCAGTTCTTC; CDR3aa: CASSLVGASYNEQFF
d_gene: NA; abundance: NA; v_gene: TRBV27; j_gene: TRBJ2-2; CDR3nt: TGTGCCAGCAGTTTCGGAGCCGCCAGGGAGCTGTTTTTT; CDR3aa: CASSFGAARELFF
d_gene: NA; abundance: NA; v_gene: TRBV2; j_gene: TRBJ2-7; CDR3nt: TGTGCCAGCAGTGAAGGTCATATCTCCTACGAGCAGTACTTC; CDR3aa: CASSEGHISYEQYF
d_gene: TRBD1; abundance: NA; v_gene: TRBV4-3; j_gene: TRBJ2-7; CDR3nt: TGCGCCAGCAGCCAAGGACAGGGGGGTCTGTACGAGCAGTACTTC; CDR3aa: CASSQGQGGLYEQYF
d_gene: NA; abundance: NA; v_gene: TRBV27; j_gene: TRBJ2-2; CDR3nt: TGTGCCAGCAGTTTGACGGGAGCCACCGGGGAGCTGTTTTTT; CDR3aa: CASSLTGATGELFF
d_gene: NA; abundance: NA; v_gene: TRBV10-2; j_gene: TRBJ1-2; CDR3nt: TGCGCCAGCAGTGAGCGCGGAGCTAACTATGGCTACACCTTC; CDR3aa: CASSERGANYGYTF
d_gene: NA; abundance: NA; v_gene: TRBV7-3; j_gene: TRBJ1-1; CDR3nt: TGTGCCAGCAGCCTAGGGCGGGGGGCCACTGAAGCTTTCTTT; CDR3aa: CASSLGRGATEAFF
d_gene: NA; abundance: NA; v_gene: TRBV13; j_gene: TRBJ2-5; CDR3nt: TGTGCCAGCAGCCGCCCGGACAGTCCAGGGACCCAGTACTTC; CDR3aa: CASSRPDSPGTQYF
d_gene: TRBD2; abundance: NA; v_gene: TRBV2; j_gene: TRBJ2-5; CDR3nt: TGTGCCAGCAGTGAAGCGTGGGGGACTAGCGGGGGCCAAGAGACCCAGTACTTC; CDR3aa: CASSEAWGTSGGQETQYF
d_gene: TRBD2; abundance: once; v_gene: TRBV10-2; j_gene: TRBJ2-1; CDR3nt: TGCGCCAGCCACGGGGGGGCCACTGAGCAGTTCTTC; CDR3aa: CASHGGATEQFF
d_gene: NA; abundance: few; v_gene: TRBV4-1; j_gene: TRBJ2-1; CDR3nt: TGCGCCAGCAGCCAAGAGTCGCGTAACTGGTTAACTGAGCAGTTCTTC; CDR3aa: CASSQESRNWLTEQFF
d_gene: NA; abundance: NA; v_gene: TRBV10-3; j_gene: TRBJ2-7; CDR3nt: TGTGCCATCGCGGGACTTTCCTACGAGCAGTACTTC; CDR3aa: CAIAGLSYEQYF
d_gene: NA; abundance: NA; v_gene: TRBV11-1; j_gene: TRBJ1-1; CDR3nt: TGTGCCAGCAGCCTCCTTATCGGATACACTGAAGCTTTCTTT; CDR3aa: CASSLLIGYTEAFF
d_gene: NA; abundance: NA; v_gene: TRBV16; j_gene: TRBJ2-5; CDR3nt: TGTGCCAGCAGCCCCGGTTCGGGAGAGACCCAGTACTTC; CDR3aa: CASSPGSGETQYF
d_gene: NA; abundance: NA; v_gene: TRBV7-2; j_gene: TRBJ2-1; CDR3nt: TGTGCCAGCACGGAGGGACTGTGGGATGAGCAGTTCTTC; CDR3aa: CASTEGLWDEQFF
d_gene: TRBD2; abundance: NA; v_gene: TRBV7-7; j_gene: TRBJ2-5; CDR3nt: TGTGCTAGCAGCGAAGGCACTAGCGGGGTTTCGGGGGAGACCCAGTACTTC; CDR3aa: CASSEGTSGVSGETQYF